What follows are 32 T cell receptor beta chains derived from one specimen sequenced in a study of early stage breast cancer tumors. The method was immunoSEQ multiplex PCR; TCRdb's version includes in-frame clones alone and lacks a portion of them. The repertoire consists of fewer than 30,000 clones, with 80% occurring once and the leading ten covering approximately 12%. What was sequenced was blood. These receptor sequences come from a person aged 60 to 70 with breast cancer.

The CDR3 here is CASSSSTGGAYEQYF. CDR3 coding DNA: TGTGCCAGCAGCTCTTCGACAGGGGGCGCGTACGAGCAGTACTTC. The chain is built from TRBV7-2 and TRBJ2-7; TRBD1 matches at 10 bases. V was clipped by 4 bases and J by 4 bases; unmatched bases: 7. The CDR3 has 15 amino acids. Germline CDR1 and CDR2: SGHTA and FQGNSA.

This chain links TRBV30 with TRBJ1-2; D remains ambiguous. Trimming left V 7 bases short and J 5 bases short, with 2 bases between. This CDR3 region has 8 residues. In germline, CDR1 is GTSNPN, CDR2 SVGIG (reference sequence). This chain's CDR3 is CALYGYTF. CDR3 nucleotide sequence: TGTGCCTTATATGGCTACACCTTC.

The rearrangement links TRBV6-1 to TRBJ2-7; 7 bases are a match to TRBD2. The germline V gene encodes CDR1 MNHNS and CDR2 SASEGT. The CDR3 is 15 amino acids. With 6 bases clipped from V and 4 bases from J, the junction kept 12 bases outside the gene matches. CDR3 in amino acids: CASRSGAGAEYEQYF. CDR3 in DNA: TGTGCCAGCAGAAGTGGGGCGGGAGCCGAATACGAGCAGTACTTC.

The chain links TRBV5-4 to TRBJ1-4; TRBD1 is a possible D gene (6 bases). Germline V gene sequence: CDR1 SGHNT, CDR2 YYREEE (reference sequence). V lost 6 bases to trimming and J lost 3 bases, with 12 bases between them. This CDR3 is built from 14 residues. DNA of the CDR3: TGTGCCAGCACCTTACAGGGTGCTAATGAAAAACTGTTTTTT. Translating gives CASTLQGANEKLFF.

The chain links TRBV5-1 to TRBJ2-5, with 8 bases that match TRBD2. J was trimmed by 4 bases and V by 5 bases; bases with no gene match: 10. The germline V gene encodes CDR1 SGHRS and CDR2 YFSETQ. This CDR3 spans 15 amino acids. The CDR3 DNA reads TGCGCCAGCAGTACTGGAACGGGAGGGCGAGAGACCCAGTACTTC. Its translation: CASSTGTGGRETQYF.

The CDR3 loop is CASSNLGQYGYTF. The CDR3 nucleotides are TGTGCCAGCAGCAATTTGGGACAGTATGGCTACACCTTC. The chain combines TRBV9 with TRBJ1-2, with TRBD1 matching 7 bases. Germline V lookup: CDR1 SGDLS, CDR2 YYNGEE. V was clipped by 4 bases and J by 5 bases; unmatched bases: 5. The CDR3 length is 13 residues.

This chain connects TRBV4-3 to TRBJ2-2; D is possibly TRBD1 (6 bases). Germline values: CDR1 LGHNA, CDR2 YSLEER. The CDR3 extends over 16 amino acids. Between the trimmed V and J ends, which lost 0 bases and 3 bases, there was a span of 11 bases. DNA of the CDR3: TGCGCCAGCAGCCAAGAGTGGGGGCGTGACACCGGGGAGCTGTTTTTT. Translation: CASSQEWGRDTGELFF.

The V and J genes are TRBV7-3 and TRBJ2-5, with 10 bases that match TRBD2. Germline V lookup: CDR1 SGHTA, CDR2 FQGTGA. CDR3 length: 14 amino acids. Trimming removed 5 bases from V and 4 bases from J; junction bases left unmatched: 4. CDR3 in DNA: TGTGCCAGCAGCACCTTAGCGGGAGGAGAGACCCAGTACTTC. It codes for CASSTLAGGETQYF.

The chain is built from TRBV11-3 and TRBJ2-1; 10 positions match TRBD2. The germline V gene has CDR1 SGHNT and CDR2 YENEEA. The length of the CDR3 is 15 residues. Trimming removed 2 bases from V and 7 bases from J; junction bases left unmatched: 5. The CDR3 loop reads CASSLRVAGGNEQFF. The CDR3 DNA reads TGTGCCAGCAGCTTACGGGTAGCGGGAGGAAATGAGCAGTTCTTC.

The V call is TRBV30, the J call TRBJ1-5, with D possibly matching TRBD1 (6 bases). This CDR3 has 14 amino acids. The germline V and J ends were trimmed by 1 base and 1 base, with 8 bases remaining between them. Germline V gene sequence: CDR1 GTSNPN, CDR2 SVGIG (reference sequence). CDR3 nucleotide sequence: TGTGCCTGGAGTGGTAGGGGGAGCAATCAGCCCCAGCATTTT. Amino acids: CAWSGRGSNQPQHF. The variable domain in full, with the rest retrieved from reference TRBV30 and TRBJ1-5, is SQTIHQWPATLVQPVGSPLSLECTVEGTSNPNLYWYRQAAGRGLQLLFYSVGIGQISSEVPQNLSASRPQDRQFILSSKKLLLSDSGFYLCAWSGRGSNQPQHFGDGTRLSIL.

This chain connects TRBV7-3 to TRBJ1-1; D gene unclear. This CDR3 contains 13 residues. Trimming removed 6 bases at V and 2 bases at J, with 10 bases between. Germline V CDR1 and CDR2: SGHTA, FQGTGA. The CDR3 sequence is CASRREPNTEAFF. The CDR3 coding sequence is TGTGCCAGCAGGAGGGAGCCTAACACTGAAGCTTTCTTT.

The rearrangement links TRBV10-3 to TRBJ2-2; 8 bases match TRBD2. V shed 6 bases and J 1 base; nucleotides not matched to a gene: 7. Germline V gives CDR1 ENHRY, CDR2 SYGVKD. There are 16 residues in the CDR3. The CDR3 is CAISGSGIRNTGELFF. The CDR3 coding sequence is TGTGCCATCAGCGGTAGCGGGATAAGGAACACCGGGGAGCTGTTTTTT.

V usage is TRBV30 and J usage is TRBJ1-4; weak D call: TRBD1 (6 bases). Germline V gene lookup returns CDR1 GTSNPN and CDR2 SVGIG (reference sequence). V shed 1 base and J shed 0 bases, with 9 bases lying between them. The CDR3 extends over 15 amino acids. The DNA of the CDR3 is TGTGCCTGGAGTGCCTCAGGGGCAACTAATGAAAAACTGTTTTTT. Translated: CAWSASGATNEKLFF.

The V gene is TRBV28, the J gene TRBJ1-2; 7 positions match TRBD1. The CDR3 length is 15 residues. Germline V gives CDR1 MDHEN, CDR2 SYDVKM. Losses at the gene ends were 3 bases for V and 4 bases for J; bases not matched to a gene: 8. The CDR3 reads CASSFPGQAPYGYTF. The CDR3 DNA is TGTGCCAGCAGTTTCCCAGGACAGGCGCCCTATGGCTACACCTTC.

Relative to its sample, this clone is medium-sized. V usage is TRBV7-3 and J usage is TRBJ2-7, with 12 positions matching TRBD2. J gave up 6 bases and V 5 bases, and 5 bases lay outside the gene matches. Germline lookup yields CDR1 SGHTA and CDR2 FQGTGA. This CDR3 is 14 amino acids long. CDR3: CASSTSGRLGEQYF. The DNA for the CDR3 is TGTGCCAGCAGCACTAGCGGGAGGCTTGGCGAGCAGTACTTC.

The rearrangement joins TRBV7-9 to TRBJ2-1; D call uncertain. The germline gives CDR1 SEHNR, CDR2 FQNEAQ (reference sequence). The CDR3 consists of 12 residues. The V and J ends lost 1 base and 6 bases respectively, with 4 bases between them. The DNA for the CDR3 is TGTGCCAGCAGCTTAGACACCAATGAGCAGTTCTTC. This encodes CASSLDTNEQFF. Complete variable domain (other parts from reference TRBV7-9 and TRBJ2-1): DTGVSQNPRHKITKRGQNVTFRCDPISEHNRLYWYRQTLGQGPEFLTYFQNEAQLEKSRLLSDRFSAERPKGSFSTLEIQRTEQGDSAMYLCASSLDTNEQFFGPGTRLTVL.

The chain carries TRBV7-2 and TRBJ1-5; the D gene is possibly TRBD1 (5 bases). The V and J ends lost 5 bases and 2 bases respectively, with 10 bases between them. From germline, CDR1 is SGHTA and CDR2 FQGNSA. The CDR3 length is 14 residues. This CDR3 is CASSGDFGNQPQHF. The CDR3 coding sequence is TGTGCCAGCAGCGGGGACTTTGGCAATCAGCCCCAGCATTTT. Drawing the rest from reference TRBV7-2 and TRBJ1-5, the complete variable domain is GAGVSQSPSNKVTEKGKDVELRCDPISGHTALYWYRQSLGQGLEFLIYFQGNSAPDKSGLPSDRFSAERTGGSVSTLTIQRTQQEDSAVYLCASSGDFGNQPQHFGDGTRLSIL.

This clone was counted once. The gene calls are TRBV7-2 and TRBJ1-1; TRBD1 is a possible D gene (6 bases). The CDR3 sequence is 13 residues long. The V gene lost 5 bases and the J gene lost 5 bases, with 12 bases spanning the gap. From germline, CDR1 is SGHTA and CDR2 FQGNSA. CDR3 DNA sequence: TGTGCCAGCAGCCTCCAGGGGCAGACTGAAGCTTTCTTT. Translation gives CASSLQGQTEAFF.

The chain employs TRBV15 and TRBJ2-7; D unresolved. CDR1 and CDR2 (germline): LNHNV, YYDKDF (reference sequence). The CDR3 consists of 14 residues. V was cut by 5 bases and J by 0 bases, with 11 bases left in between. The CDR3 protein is CATSLRTTSYEQYF. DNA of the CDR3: TGTGCCACCAGCCTACGAACCACCTCCTACGAGCAGTACTTC. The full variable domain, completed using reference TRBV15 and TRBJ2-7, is DAMVIQNPRYQVTQFGKPVTLSCSQTLNHNVMYWYQQKSSQAPKLLFHYYDKDFNNEADTPDNFQSRRPNTSFCFLDIRSPGLGDTAMYLCATSLRTTSYEQYFGPGTRLTVT.

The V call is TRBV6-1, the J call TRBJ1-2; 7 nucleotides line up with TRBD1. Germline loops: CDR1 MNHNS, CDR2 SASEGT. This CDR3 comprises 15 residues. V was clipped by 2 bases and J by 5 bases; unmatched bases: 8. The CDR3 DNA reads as TGTGCCAGCAGTGAACCCGACAGGGCCTCATATGGCTACACCTTC. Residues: CASSEPDRASYGYTF.

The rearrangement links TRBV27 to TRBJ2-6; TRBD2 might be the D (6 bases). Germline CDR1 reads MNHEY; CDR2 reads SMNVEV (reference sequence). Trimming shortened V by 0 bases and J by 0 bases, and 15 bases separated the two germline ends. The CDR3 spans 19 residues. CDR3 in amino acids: CASSLSASSADSGANVLTF. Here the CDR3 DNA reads TGTGCCAGCAGTTTATCGGCCTCTAGCGCAGACTCTGGGGCCAACGTCCTGACTTTC.

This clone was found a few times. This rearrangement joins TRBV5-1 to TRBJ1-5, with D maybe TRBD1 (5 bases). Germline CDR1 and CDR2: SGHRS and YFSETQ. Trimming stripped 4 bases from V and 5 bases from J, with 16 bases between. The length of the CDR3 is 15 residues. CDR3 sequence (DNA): TGCGCCAGCAGCCTGAACGACAGACTTCATCAGCCCCAGCATTTT. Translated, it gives CASSLNDRLHQPQHF.

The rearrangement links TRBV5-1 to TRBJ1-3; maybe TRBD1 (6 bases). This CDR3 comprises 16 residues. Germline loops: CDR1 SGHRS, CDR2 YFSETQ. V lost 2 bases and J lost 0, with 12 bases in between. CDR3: CASSFGQPGSGNTIYF. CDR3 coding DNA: TGCGCCAGCAGCTTTGGACAGCCAGGCTCTGGAAACACCATATATTTT.

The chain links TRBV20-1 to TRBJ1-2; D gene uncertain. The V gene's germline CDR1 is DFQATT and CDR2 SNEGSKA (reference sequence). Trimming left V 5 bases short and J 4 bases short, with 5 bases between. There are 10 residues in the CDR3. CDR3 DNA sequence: TGCAGTGCTTCACTCTATGGCTACACCTTC. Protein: CSASLYGYTF.

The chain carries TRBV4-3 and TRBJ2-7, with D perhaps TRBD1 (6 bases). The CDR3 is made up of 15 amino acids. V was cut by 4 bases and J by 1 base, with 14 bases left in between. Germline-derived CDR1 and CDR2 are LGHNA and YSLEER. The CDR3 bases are TGCGCCAGCAGCCTTAAATCGACAGGTTCCTACGAGCAGTACTTC. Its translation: CASSLKSTGSYEQYF.

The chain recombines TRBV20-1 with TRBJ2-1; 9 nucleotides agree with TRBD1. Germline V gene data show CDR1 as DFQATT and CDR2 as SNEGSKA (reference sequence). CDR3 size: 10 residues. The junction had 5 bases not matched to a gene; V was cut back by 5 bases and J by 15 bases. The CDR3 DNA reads TGCAGTGCTTCCCGGGACAGGGCGTTCTTC. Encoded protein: CSASRDRAFF.

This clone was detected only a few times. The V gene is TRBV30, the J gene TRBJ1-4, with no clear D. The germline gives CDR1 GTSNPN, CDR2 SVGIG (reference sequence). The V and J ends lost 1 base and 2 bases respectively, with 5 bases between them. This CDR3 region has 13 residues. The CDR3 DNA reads TGTGCCTGGAGTGGCGGTACTAATGAAAAACTGTTTTTT. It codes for CAWSGGTNEKLFF.

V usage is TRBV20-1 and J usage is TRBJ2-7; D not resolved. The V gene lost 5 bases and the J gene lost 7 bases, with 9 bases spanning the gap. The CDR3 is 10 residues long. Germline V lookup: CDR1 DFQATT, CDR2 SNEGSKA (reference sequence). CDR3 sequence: CSASQEEQYF. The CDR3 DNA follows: TGCAGTGCTTCCCAGGAAGAGCAGTACTTC.

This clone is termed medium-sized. CDR3 residues: CASSQPTGHSNQPQHF. For the CDR3, the DNA is TGTGCCAGCAGTCAACCGACAGGCCATAGCAATCAGCCCCAGCATTTT. This chain uses TRBV6-7 with TRBJ1-5, with D tentatively TRBD1 (6 bases). TRBV6-7 is flagged as an ORF with uncertain function. This CDR3 has 16 residues. Trimming stripped 5 bases from V and 0 bases from J, with 14 bases between.

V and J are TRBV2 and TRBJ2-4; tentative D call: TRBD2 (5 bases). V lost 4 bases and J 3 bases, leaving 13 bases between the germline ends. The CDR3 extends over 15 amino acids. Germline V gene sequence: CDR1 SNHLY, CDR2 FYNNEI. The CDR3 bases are TGTGCCAGCAGTGGAAGTGGGAGAGGCAAAAACATTCAGTACTTC. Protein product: CASSGSGRGKNIQYF.

The CDR3 DNA is TGCGCCAGCAGCCAGGAGAGACAGAGGAACACTGAAGCTTTCTTT. Residues: CASSQERQRNTEAFF. The chain carries TRBV4-3 and TRBJ1-1; possible D gene TRBD1, 5 bases. The V end was cut by 3 bases, the J end by 1 base, with 12 bases between. This CDR3 region has 15 residues. CDR1 is LGHNA, CDR2 YSLEER, per germline.

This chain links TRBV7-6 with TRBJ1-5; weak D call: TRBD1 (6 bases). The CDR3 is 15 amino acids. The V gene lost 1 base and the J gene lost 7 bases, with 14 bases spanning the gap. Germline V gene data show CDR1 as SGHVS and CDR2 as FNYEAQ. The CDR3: CASSLGQGREQPQHF. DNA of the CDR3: TGTGCCAGCAGCTTAGGGCAGGGGAGGGAGCAGCCCCAGCATTTT.